The 19 T cell receptor beta chains below all came from one sample that was sequenced in a study of blood T cells in healthy people across ages. A second about 7 to 12 cycle PCR used barcoded and J-beta primers. TCRdb re-derived calls from the 5' RACE reads in MiXCR, one entry per CDR3 protein. The data show 1.5 million to 2 million distinct CDR3 sequences, more than 35% seen once. Sequencing used blood. The receptors were sampled from a human donor in good health.

In its sample, this clonotype was seen many times. The chain has TRBV20-1 and TRBJ1-1, with TRBD1 matching over 10 bases. This CDR3 comprises 14 residues. Germline lookup yields CDR1 DFQATT and CDR2 SNEGSKA (reference sequence). The J segment lost 3 bases and the V segment lost 0 bases, leaving 1 base of the junction unmatched. CDR3 protein: CSARDGTGDTEAFF. Here the CDR3 DNA reads TGCAGTGCTAGAGATGGGACAGGGGACACTGAAGCTTTCTTT.

This rearrangement joins TRBV7-6 to TRBJ1-6; perhaps TRBD1 as D (6 bases). This CDR3 comprises 14 residues. V gave up 5 bases and J gave up 8 bases, with 13 bases separating them. Germline V gene lookup returns CDR1 SGHVS and CDR2 FNYEAQ. This CDR3 is CASSKQGSDSPLHF. The CDR3, as DNA: TGTGCCAGCAGCAAACAGGGATCCGATTCACCCCTCCACTTT.

This clonotype showed up many times. The genes are TRBV7-8 and TRBJ2-4, with 7 bases aligning to TRBD1. Per germline, CDR1 SGHVS and CDR2 FQNEAQ. Trimming cost V 5 bases and J 5 bases; bases outside gene matches: 15. The CDR3 extends over 17 amino acids. The CDR3: CASSPRQGNAGENIQYF. As DNA, the CDR3 is TGTGCCAGCAGCCCTAGACAGGGTAACGCCGGTGAAAACATTCAGTACTTC.

The chain joins TRBV4-2 to TRBJ2-7, with a possible D match to TRBD1 (6 bases). Trimming took off 0 bases at V and 4 bases at J, with 13 bases between the two ends. CDR3 length equals 15 residues. Germline values: CDR1 LGHNA, CDR2 YNFKEQ. The CDR3 protein is CASSQERGQGYEQYF. The CDR3 nucleotides read TGTGCCAGCAGCCAAGAACGGGGACAAGGTTACGAGCAGTACTTC.

The chain employs TRBV5-1 and TRBJ1-4; the D gene is possibly TRBD1 (5 bases). Trimming removed 0 bases at V and 5 bases at J, with 11 bases between. Per the germline V gene, CDR1 is SGHRS and CDR2 is YFSETQ. The CDR3 runs to 15 residues. Written as DNA, the CDR3 is TGCGCCAGCAGCTTGGGCGGACACAAAAATGAAAAACTGTTTTTT. Amino acid sequence: CASSLGGHKNEKLFF.

The gene calls are TRBV7-2 and TRBJ1-5; D possibly corresponds to TRBD1 (5 bases). The CDR3 is 15 amino acids. Germline lookup yields CDR1 SGHTA and CDR2 FQGNSA. V lost 0 bases, J lost 6 bases, and 12 bases lay in between. The CDR3 here is CASSLAVQGGQPQHF. The CDR3 coding sequence is TGTGCCAGCAGCTTAGCAGTGCAGGGCGGTCAGCCCCAGCATTTT.

This clonotype was observed a few times. The chain combines TRBV20-1 with TRBJ2-1; TRBD2 might be the D (6 bases). The germline V gene encodes CDR1 DFQATT and CDR2 SNEGSKA (reference sequence). The CDR3 sequence is 13 residues long. CDR3 nucleotides: TGCAGGGCGGATGGGGGACTCTACAATGAGCAGTTCTTC. Translation gives CRADGGLYNEQFF.

The chain couples TRBV5-1 to TRBJ2-5; 8 bases are a match to TRBD1. The end of the DNA is better explained by TRBJ2-7, so the J call may be wrong. The CDR3 is 14 amino acids. Germline-derived CDR1 and CDR2 are SGHRS and YFSETQ. The CDR3 protein is CASSLQGARNEQYF. DNA for the CDR3: TGCGCCAGCAGCTTGCAGGGGGCTAGGAACGAGCAGTACTTC.

This clonotype was observed a few times. The genes are TRBV4-1 and TRBJ1-5; possible D gene TRBD1, 6 bases. Germline assignment: CDR1 MGHRA and CDR2 YSYEKL. CDR3 length equals 16 residues. With 0 bases removed from V and 2 bases from J, the gap between germline ends came to 11 bases. The CDR3 bases are TGCGCCAGCAGCCAAGAACAGGGACGAGGCAATCAGCCCCAGCATTTT. It encodes CASSQEQGRGNQPQHF.

This clonotype was found a few times. The chain uses TRBV9 and TRBJ1-1; TRBD1 matches at 7 bases. J was trimmed by 0 bases and V by 0 bases; bases with no gene match: 5. This CDR3 is built from 16 residues. The germline gives CDR1 SGDLS, CDR2 YYNGEE. DNA for the CDR3: TGTGCCAGCAGCGTAGGTAACAGGGGAATGAACACTGAAGCTTTCTTT. Protein sequence: CASSVGNRGMNTEAFF.

This clonotype has just a few counts. The DNA of the CDR3 is TGTGCCAGCAGCGCTGGTGGGCAGGTGACCACAGATACGCAGTATTTT. Its protein is CASSAGGQVTTDTQYF. The J gene is TRBJ2-3, the V gene TRBV7-2; D is ambiguous. Germline CDR1 SGHTA, CDR2 FQGNSA. V dropped 5 bases and J dropped 2 bases, with 17 bases sitting between them. The CDR3 sequence is 16 residues long. Drawing the rest from reference TRBV7-2 and TRBJ2-3, the complete variable domain is GAGVSQSPSNKVTEKGKDVELRCDPISGHTALYWYRQSLGQGLEFLIYFQGNSAPDKSGLPSDRFSAERTGGSVSTLTIQRTQQEDSAVYLCASSAGGQVTTDTQYFGPGTRLTVL.

In this sample, this clonotype turned up a few times. The J gene is TRBJ2-5, the V gene TRBV7-8, with TRBD2 matching 12 bases. The CDR3 totals 16 residues. The germline gives CDR1 SGHVS, CDR2 FQNEAQ. J gave up 7 bases and V 1 base, and 7 bases lay outside the gene matches. CDR3: CASSLEASGGAGTQYF. Written as DNA, the CDR3 is TGTGCCAGCAGCTTAGAAGCTAGCGGGGGGGCGGGGACCCAGTACTTC.

This rearrangement joins TRBV7-6 to TRBJ2-1; 10 bases agree with TRBD2. CDR1 is SGHVS, CDR2 FNYEAQ, per germline. V was clipped by 5 bases and J by 1 base; unmatched bases: 8. The CDR3 contains 17 residues. The CDR3 is CASSRNEAGGSYNEQFF. The DNA of the CDR3 is TGTGCCAGCAGCAGAAACGAAGCGGGAGGGTCCTACAATGAGCAGTTCTTC.

This clonotype was found a few times. This chain uses TRBV3-1 with TRBJ1-2; D gene ambiguous. V dropped 0 bases and J dropped 4 bases, with 6 bases sitting between them. Germline V gene data show CDR1 as LGHDT and CDR2 as YNNKEL (reference sequence). CDR3 length: 13 residues. The chain's CDR3 is CASSQEAFYGYTF. Here the CDR3 DNA reads TGTGCCAGCAGCCAAGAGGCCTTCTATGGCTACACCTTC.

V is TRBV6-5 and J is TRBJ1-2; D perhaps matches TRBD1 (5 bases). The CDR3 is 13 amino acids. The V end lost 2 bases, the J end lost 4 bases, and 8 bases lay between the germline ends. The germline CDR1 and CDR2 sequences are MNHEY and SVGAGI. This CDR3 reads CASSYGGLYGYTF. CDR3 nucleotide sequence: TGTGCCAGCAGTTACGGGGGACTCTATGGCTACACCTTC.

The J gene is TRBJ1-6, the V gene TRBV20-1; D not resolved. Trimming pared 2 bases from V and 6 bases from J, leaving 14 bases between. The CDR3 has 15 residues. The germline V gene encodes CDR1 DFQATT and CDR2 SNEGSKA (reference sequence). The CDR3 loop is CSARPDRESNSPLHF. The CDR3 DNA reads as TGCAGTGCTAGACCGGATAGGGAGTCTAATTCACCCCTCCACTTT.

The genes are TRBV6-1 and TRBJ1-4; TRBD1 matches 10 bases. The germline gives CDR1 MNHNS, CDR2 SASEGT. The CDR3 is 14 amino acids. The J segment lost 8 bases and the V segment lost 5 bases, leaving 5 bases of the junction unmatched. Here the CDR3 reads CASSNGQGEEKLFF. In nucleotides, the CDR3 is TGTGCCAGCAGTAACGGACAGGGGGAAGAAAAACTGTTTTTT.

In this sample, this clonotype turned up once. The genes are TRBV28 and TRBJ2-1; 10 positions match TRBD1. Losses at the gene ends were 10 bases for V and 1 base for J; bases not matched to a gene: 4. CDR3 length: 14 residues. The V gene's germline CDR1 is MDHEN and CDR2 SYDVKM. The CDR3 sequence is CATQDRGSYNEQFF. The CDR3 coding sequence is TGTGCCACCCAGGACAGGGGGTCCTACAATGAGCAGTTCTTC.

In DNA, the CDR3 is TGTGCCAGCAGCTTATATAGGAATGGATTCTACGAGCAGTACTTC. The encoded protein is CASSLYRNGFYEQYF. The genes are TRBV7-9 and TRBJ2-4; no clear D gene. The J call may be mistaken, given a closer DNA end match to TRBJ2-7. The CDR3 covers 15 residues. The germline gives CDR1 SEHNR, CDR2 FQNEAQ (reference sequence).